This passage covers 2 T cell receptor beta chains from one sample sequenced in a study of cytomegalovirus exposure and HLA in healthy donors. PCR primers comprised 60 Vbeta and 13 Jbeta primers. The table came from immunoSEQ multiplex PCR; TCRdb's copy has only in-frame clones and leaves some out. The repertoire holds about 160,000 clones, with about 76% as singletons. Sequenced: PBMCs. These receptors originate from a woman aged 40 to 55 in good health and CMV-seropositive.

The genes are TRBV5-1 and TRBJ2-5; possibly TRBD2 for D (5 bases). CDR3 length equals 14 residues. V was shortened by 0 bases and J by 3 bases, with 9 bases between the two germline ends. Per germline, CDR1 SGHRS and CDR2 YFSETQ. DNA of the CDR3: TGCGCCAGCAGCTTGGAACTAGATGAAGAGACCCAGTACTTC. Amino acids: CASSLELDEETQYF.

DNA of the CDR3: TGTGCCTGGAGATACCCTGCAGGGGAAGAGACTGGAAACACCATATATTTT. Translated, it gives CAWRYPAGEETGNTIYF. The rearrangement joins TRBV30 to TRBJ1-3; weak D call: TRBD1 (6 bases). V was clipped by 3 bases and J by 2 bases, with 20 bases between them. From germline, CDR1 is GTSNPN and CDR2 SVGIG (reference sequence). CDR3 length: 17 residues.